This T cell receptor (beta chain) appears in the sequencing data of a study of OX40 agonist ivuxolimab in advanced cancers. Regarding the complete study: Ivuxolimab was an agonistic, fully human IgG2 monoclonal antibody directed against OX40 (CD134), a costimulatory receptor. Intravenous ivuxolimab was administered to patients every 2 weeks at six dose levels: 0.01, 0.1, 0.3, 1.5, 3 and 10 mg/kg. The point of sequencing TCRbeta in the periphery was to test whether ivuxolimab changed TCR sequence diversity and drove clonal T-cell expansion. Prior anti-PD-1, anti-PD-L1 or anti-CTLA-4 therapy was permitted, and about two fifths of dose-escalation patients had received checkpoint inhibitors. Among the approximately 50 dose-escalation patients, around 20 had hepatocellular carcinoma, about 15 melanoma, 9 renal cell carcinoma and 9 head and neck cancer. The paper covers the monotherapy dose-escalation part of the phase I ivuxolimab trial, which included N of about 56 patients. Partial responses occurred in three dose-escalation patients, of whom one had hepatocellular carcinoma and two had cutaneous melanoma. A male proportion of around 81% and a mean age of roughly 58 years, ranging from about 20 to 79, were recorded for the dose-escalation cohort.

In the germline V gene, CDR1 corresponds to MNHNS and CDR2 to SASEGT. V loses 7 bases at its end and J loses 5 bases; junction bases beyond the gene matches: 13. The CDR3 has 15 amino acids, counting the end cysteine and phenylalanine. Only the CDR3 DNA stays, 45 bases, in frame from base 1. A word on this clone: The antigen it recognizes is unknown. No much larger clonotype is one base removed from it; base qualities were not supplied.

For sequencing of the TCRbeta CDR3 region, genomic DNA was extracted from the sorted cells. The immunoSEQ Assay was used for sequencing of TCRbeta CDR3 regions. In its TCRdb copy, this immuneACCESS table keeps in-frame sequences only and misses some clones. Where compared with another copy, unresolved V genes explain less than half of these, and the others have no known cause. The sample table holds roughly 100,000 clones, of which around 90% were seen once. Around 0.85% of the sample goes to the ten largest clones. Findings and caveats that apply to the study as a whole: After ivuxolimab, CD8+ T cells had more expanded clones than CD4+ T cells on average. Low levels of normalized T-cell clonal expansion were also seen in some nonresponding patients. At doses from 0.1 to 3.0 mg/kg, clonal expansion was seen in both CD4+ and CD8+ blood T cells between baseline and week 6. Partial responders in the 0.1-3.0 mg/kg groups had among the lowest normalized peripheral clonal expansion, especially among CD8+ T cells. Which antigens the clonally expanded peripheral T cells were specific for was not determined.

The trial excluded patients who had a history of autoimmune disease or were on systemic immunosuppression. Peripheral blood for TCR sequencing was collected from all dose cohorts at baseline, on cycle 4 day 1, and on cycle 7 day 1. Samples were obtained from an open-label, multicenter, first-in-human phase I dose-escalation trial of ivuxolimab. Adults with locally advanced or metastatic melanoma, renal cell, hepatocellular, or head and neck squamous cell carcinoma were enrolled in the trial. CD4+ and CD8+ T cells were sorted separately from peripheral blood before TCR sequencing. The receptor was isolated from an adult with an advanced solid tumor such as melanoma, head and neck, liver or kidney cancer. The specimen was CD4+ or CD8+ T cells sorted from blood, collected in a trial of the OX40 agonist ivuxolimab. The chain is assembled from TRBV6-1 and TRBJ2-5, with 7 junctional bases fitting TRBD1. DNA sequence: TGTGCCAGCAAATCCCGGGACAGCAGAGGGGAGACCCAGTACTTC. It specifies CASKSRDSRGETQYF.